The TCR beta chain under discussion was sequenced for a study of shared clonotypes between healthy human individuals. Study findings and constraints: What naive subsets generally showed was a larger estimated richness than memory subsets showed.

The CDR3 sequence is 14 residues long. Germline V gene lookup returns CDR1 MDHEN and CDR2 SYDVKM. V was trimmed by 3 bases and J by 2 bases, leaving 8 bases between them. Roughly 30,000 T cell genomes (about 210 ng DNA) went into each sorted-subset replicate. Measured with immunoSEQ multiplex PCR; TCRdb has only the in-frame clones, and not every one. This table holds 2,500,000 or so clones, roughly 93% found once. With respect to this clone: Its antigen remains unknown.

Material: naive CD4+ T cells from PBMCs. Subset specified: CD45RA+ positively selected. The sequence was collected from a man between 18 and 29 years old in good health. Some clones in this sample may be carry-over from other donors' samples. The chain combines TRBV28 with TRBJ1-5; D ambiguous. The CDR3 spells CASSFDNRNQPQHF. DNA of the CDR3: TGTGCCAGCAGTTTTGACAATCGCAATCAGCCCCAGCATTTT.